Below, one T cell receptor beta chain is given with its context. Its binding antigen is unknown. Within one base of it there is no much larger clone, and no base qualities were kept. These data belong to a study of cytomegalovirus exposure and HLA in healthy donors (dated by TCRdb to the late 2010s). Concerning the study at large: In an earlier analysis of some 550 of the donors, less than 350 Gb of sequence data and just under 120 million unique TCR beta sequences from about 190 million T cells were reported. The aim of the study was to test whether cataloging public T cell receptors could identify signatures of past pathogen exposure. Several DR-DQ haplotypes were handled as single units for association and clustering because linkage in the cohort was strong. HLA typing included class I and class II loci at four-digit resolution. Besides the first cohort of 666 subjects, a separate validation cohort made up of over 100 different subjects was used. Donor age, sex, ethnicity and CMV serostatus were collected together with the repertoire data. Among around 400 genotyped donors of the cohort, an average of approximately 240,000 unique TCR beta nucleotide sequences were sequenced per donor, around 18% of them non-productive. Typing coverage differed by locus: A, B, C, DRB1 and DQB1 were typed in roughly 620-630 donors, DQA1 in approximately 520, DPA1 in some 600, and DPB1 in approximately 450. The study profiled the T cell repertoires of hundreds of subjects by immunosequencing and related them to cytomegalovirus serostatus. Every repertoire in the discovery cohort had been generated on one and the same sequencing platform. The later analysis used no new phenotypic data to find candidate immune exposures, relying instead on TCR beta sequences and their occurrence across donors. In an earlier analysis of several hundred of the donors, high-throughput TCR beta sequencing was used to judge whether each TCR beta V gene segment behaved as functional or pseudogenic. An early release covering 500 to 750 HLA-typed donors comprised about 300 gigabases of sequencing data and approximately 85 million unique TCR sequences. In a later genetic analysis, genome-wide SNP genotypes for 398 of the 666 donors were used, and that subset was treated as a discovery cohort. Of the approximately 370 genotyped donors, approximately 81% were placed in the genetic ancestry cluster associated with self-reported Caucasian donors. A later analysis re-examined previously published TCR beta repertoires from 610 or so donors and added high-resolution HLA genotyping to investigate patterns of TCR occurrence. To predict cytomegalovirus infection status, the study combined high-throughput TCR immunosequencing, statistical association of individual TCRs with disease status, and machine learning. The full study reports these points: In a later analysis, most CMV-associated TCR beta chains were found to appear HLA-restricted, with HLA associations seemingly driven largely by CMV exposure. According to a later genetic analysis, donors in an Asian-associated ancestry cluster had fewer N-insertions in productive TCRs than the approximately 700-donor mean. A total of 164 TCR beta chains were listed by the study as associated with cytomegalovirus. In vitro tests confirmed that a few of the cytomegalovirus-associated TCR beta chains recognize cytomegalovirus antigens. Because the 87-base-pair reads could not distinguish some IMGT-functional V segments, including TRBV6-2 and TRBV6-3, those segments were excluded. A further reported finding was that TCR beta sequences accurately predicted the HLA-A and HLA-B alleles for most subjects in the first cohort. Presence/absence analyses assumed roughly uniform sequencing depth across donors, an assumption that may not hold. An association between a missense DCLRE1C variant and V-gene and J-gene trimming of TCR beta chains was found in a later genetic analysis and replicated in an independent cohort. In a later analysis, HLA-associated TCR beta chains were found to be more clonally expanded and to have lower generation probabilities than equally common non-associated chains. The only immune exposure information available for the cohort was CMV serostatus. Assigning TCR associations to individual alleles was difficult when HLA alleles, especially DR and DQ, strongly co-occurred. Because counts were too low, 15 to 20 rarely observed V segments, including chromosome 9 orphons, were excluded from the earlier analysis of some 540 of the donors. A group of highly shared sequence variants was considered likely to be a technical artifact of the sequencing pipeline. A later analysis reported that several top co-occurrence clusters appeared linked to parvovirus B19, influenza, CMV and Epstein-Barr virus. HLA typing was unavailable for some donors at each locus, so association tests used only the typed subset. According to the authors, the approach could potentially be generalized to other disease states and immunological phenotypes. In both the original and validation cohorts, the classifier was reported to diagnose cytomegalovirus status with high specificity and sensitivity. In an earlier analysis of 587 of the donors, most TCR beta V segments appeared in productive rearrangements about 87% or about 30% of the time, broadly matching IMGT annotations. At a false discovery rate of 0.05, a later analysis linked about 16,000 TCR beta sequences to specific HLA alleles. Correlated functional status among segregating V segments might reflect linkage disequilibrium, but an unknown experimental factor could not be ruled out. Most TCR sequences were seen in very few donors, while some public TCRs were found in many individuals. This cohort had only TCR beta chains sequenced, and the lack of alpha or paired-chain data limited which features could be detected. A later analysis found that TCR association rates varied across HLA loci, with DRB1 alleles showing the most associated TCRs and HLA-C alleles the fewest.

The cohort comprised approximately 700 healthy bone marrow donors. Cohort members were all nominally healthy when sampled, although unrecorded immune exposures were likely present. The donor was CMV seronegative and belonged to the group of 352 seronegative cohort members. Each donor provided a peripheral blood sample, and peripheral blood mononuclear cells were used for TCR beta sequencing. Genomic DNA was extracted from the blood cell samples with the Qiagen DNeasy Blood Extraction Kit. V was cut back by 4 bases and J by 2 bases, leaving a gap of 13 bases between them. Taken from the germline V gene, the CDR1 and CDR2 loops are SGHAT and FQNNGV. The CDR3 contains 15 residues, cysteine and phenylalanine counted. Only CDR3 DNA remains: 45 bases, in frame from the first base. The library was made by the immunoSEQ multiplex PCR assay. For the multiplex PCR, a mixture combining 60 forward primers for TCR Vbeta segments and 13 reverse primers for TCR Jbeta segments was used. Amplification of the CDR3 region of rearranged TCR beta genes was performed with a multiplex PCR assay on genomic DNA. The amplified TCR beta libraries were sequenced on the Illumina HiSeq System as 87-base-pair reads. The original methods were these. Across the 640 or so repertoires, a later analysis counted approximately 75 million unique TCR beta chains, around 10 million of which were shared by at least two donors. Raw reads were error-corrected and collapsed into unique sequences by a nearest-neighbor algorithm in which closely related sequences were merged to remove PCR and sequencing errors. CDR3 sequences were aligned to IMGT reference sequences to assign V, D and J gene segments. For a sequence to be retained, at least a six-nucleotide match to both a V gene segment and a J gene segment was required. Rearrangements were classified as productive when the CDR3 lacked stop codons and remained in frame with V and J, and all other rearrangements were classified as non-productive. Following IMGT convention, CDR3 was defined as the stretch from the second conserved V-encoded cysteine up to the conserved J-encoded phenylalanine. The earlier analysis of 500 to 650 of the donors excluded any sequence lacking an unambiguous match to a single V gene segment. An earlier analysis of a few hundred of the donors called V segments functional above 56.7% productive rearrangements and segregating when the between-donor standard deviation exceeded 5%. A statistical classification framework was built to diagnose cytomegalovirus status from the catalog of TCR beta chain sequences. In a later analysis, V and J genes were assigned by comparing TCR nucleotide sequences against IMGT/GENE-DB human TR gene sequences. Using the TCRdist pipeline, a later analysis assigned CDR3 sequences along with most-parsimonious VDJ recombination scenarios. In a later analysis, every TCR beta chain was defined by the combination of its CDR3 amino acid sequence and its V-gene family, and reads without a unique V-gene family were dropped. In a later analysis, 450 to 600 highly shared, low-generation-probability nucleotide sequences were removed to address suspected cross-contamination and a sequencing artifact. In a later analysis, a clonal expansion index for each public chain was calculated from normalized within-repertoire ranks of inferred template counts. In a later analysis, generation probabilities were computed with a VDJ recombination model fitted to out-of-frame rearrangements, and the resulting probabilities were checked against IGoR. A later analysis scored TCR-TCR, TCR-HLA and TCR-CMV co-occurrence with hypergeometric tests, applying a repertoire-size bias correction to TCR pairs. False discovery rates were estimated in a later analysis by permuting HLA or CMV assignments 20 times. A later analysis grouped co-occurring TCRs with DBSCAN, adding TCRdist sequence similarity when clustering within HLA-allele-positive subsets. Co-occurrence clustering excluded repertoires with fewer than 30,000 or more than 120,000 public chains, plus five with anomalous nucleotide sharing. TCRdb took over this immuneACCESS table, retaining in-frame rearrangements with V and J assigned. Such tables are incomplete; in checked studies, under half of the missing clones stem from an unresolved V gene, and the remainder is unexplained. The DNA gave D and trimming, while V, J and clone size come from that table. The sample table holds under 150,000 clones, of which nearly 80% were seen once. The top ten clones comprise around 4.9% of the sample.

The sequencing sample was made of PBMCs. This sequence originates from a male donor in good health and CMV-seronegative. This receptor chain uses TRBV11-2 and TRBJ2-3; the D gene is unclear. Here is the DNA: TGTGCCAGCAGCTCCTTACTCGTCCCCACAGATACGCAGTATTTT. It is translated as CASSSLLVPTDTQYF.